Following are 20 T cell receptor beta chains from one sample sequenced in a study of OX40 agonist ivuxolimab in advanced cancers. The protocol was immunoSEQ multiplex PCR, while the TCRdb copy is restricted to in-frame clones and leaves out a portion. There are fewer than 85,000 clones in the sample; 75% to 90% occur only once, and under 8.5% lies in the top ten. The sample was CD4+ or CD8+ T cells sorted from blood, taken in a trial of the OX40 agonist ivuxolimab. The receptors were sampled from an adult with an advanced solid tumor such as melanoma, head and neck, liver or kidney cancer.

The rearrangement links TRBV11-3 to TRBJ1-1; a weak D match, TRBD1 (6 bases). This CDR3 contains 14 residues. The germline V gene encodes CDR1 SGHNT and CDR2 YENEEA. Trimming removed 6 bases at V and 3 bases at J, with 14 bases between. The CDR3 DNA reads as TGTGCCAGCAGTTTCGGGGGCATGGACACTGAAGCTTTCTTT. Protein sequence: CASSFGGMDTEAFF.

The CDR3 reads CASSQHRAIHGNTEAFF. The CDR3 DNA reads TGCGCCAGCAGCCAACACAGGGCGATCCATGGGAACACTGAAGCTTTCTTT. The chain combines TRBV4-1 with TRBJ1-1; possible D gene TRBD1, 6 bases. With 2 bases removed from V and 1 base from J, the gap between germline ends came to 17 bases. Germline CDR1 is MGHRA and CDR2 is YSYEKL. The CDR3 is 17 amino acids.

This chain links TRBV19 with TRBJ1-2, with a possible D match to TRBD1 (6 bases). Looked up from germline, CDR1 is LNHDA and CDR2 is SQIVND (reference sequence). V lost 6 bases and J lost 8, with 16 bases in between. This CDR3 has 13 amino acids. CDR3: CASSPGQYGGYTF. CDR3 nucleotides: TGTGCCAGTAGCCCTGGACAGTACGGGGGCTACACCTTC.

This chain connects TRBV25-1 to TRBJ2-1; TRBD2 agrees at 10 bases. With 6 bases clipped from V and 0 bases from J, the junction kept 2 bases outside the gene matches. The germline V gene encodes CDR1 MGHDK and CDR2 SYGVNS. The CDR3 covers 15 residues. CDR3 loop: CASRASGSSYNEQFF. The CDR3, as DNA: TGTGCCAGCAGGGCTAGCGGGAGCTCCTACAATGAGCAGTTCTTC.

The chain uses TRBV6-1 and TRBJ1-1, with D tentatively TRBD1 (5 bases). The V end lost 4 bases, the J end lost 3 bases, and 15 bases lay between the germline ends. Germline V gene lookup returns CDR1 MNHNS and CDR2 SASEGT. The CDR3 has 15 residues. CDR3 nucleotide sequence: TGTGCCAGCAGTGCCCTCGGGGCGCAGGACACTGAAGCTTTCTTT. This codes for CASSALGAQDTEAFF.

The CDR3 DNA reads as TGTGCCAGCAGTGAACCCTCCCGGGGGCGAGGGCAGTACTTC. Encoded protein: CASSEPSRGRGQYF. The chain couples TRBV6-1 to TRBJ2-7, with D tentatively TRBD1 or TRBD2 (6 bases each). CDR1 and CDR2 from the germline V gene are MNHNS and SASEGT. V was clipped by 2 bases and J by 9 bases, with 17 bases between them. The CDR3 consists of 14 residues.

The chain carries TRBV5-1 and TRBJ2-7; 7 bases align to TRBD1. The V and J ends lost 4 bases and 3 bases, in that order; junction bases with no gene match: 4. The CDR3 covers 13 residues. CDR1 SGHRS and CDR2 YFSETQ come from the germline V gene. Here the CDR3 reads CASSVRDSYEQYF. CDR3 bases: TGCGCCAGCAGCGTACGGGACAGCTACGAGCAGTACTTC.

The rearrangement joins TRBV9 to TRBJ2-3, with no clear D. The V and J ends lost 3 bases and 0 bases respectively, with 2 bases between them. The CDR3 sequence is 12 residues long. CDR1 is SGDLS, CDR2 YYNGEE, per germline. The CDR3 sequence: CASSDSTDTQYF. CDR3 DNA: TGTGCCAGCAGCGACAGCACAGATACGCAGTATTTT.

The chain is built from TRBV28 and TRBJ2-7; 9 nucleotides align to TRBD1. Per germline, CDR1 MDHEN and CDR2 SYDVKM. CDR3 length equals 14 residues. V trimming: 4 bases; J trimming: 5 bases; junction bases outside the gene matches: 6. CDR3 protein: CASSSGTGKHEQYF. The CDR3 region has the DNA TGTGCCAGCAGTTCCGGGACAGGGAAGCACGAGCAGTACTTC.

This sequence joins TRBV11-3 and TRBJ2-7; D is perhaps TRBD1 (5 bases). Germline V gene data show CDR1 as SGHNT and CDR2 as YENEEA. Trimming stripped 2 bases from V and 0 bases from J, with 17 bases between. This CDR3 is built from 17 residues. CDR3: CASSLQAGATSSYEQYF. Written as DNA, the CDR3 is TGTGCCAGCAGCTTACAGGCTGGGGCCACCTCCTCCTACGAGCAGTACTTC.

This clone appeared many times. J is TRBJ2-7 and V is TRBV25-1; 10 nucleotides align to TRBD1. The germline V gene has CDR1 MGHDK and CDR2 SYGVNS. This CDR3 has 15 residues. Losses at the gene ends were 6 bases for V and 4 bases for J; bases not matched to a gene: 9. CDR3: CASSPGGQGRYEQYF. The CDR3 nucleotides are TGTGCCAGCAGCCCAGGGGGACAGGGGCGGTACGAGCAGTACTTC.

The chain joins TRBV5-1 to TRBJ2-3; D is unresolved. Germline V gives CDR1 SGHRS, CDR2 YFSETQ. V gave up 0 bases and J gave up 0 bases, with 8 bases separating them. The CDR3 totals 15 residues. This CDR3 is CASSLGETSTDTQYF. CDR3 in DNA: TGCGCCAGCAGCTTGGGAGAAACTAGCACAGATACGCAGTATTTT.

This chain uses TRBV4-2 with TRBJ2-7; 10 bases match TRBD2. This CDR3 region has 14 residues. CDR1 and CDR2 from the germline V gene are LGHNA and YNFKEQ. The V gene end was trimmed by 1 base and the J gene end by 5 bases; junction bases not matched to a gene: 2. Written as DNA, the CDR3 is TGTGCCAGCAGCCAAGTACTAGCGGGGCACGAGCAGTACTTC. It translates to CASSQVLAGHEQYF.

The chain combines TRBV7-9 with TRBJ1-1, with D maybe TRBD1 (6 bases). This CDR3 region has 14 residues. V lost 2 bases and J lost 4, with 11 bases in between. Per germline, CDR1 SEHNR and CDR2 FQNEAQ (reference sequence). CDR3 nucleotides: TGTGCCAGCAGCTTATGGCAGGGGATCACTGAAGCTTTCTTT. Protein product: CASSLWQGITEAFF.

The rearrangement joins TRBV14 to TRBJ2-7; D call uncertain. Germline V gene data show CDR1 as SGHDN and CDR2 as FVKESK. This CDR3 has 13 amino acids. Trimming took 4 bases from V and 3 from J, leaving 10 bases between them. This CDR3 reads CASSLGRIYEQYF. The CDR3 nucleotides are TGTGCCAGCAGCCTAGGACGGATCTACGAGCAGTACTTC.

The chain is built from TRBV18 and TRBJ1-4; D is unresolved. V lost 8 bases and J lost 0, with 7 bases in between. Germline lookup yields CDR1 KGHSH and CDR2 LQKENI. CDR3 size: 13 residues. In nucleotides, the CDR3 is TGTGCCAGCGCTGGGGCAACTAATGAAAAACTGTTTTTT. Residues: CASAGATNEKLFF.

The rearrangement joins TRBV2 to TRBJ2-2; 11 nucleotides line up with TRBD1. Trimming at V came to 3 bases and at J to 6 bases, leaving 3 bases not matched to a gene. Germline CDR1 and CDR2: SNHLY and FYNNEI. This CDR3 has 15 residues. In DNA form, the CDR3 reads TGTGCCAGCAGTGAGGGACAGGGGGGCCCCGGGGAGCTGTTTTTT. Amino acid sequence: CASSEGQGGPGELFF.

Notes on this clone: Other DNA sequences within the sample encode an identical CDR3. The chain combines TRBV9 with TRBJ2-1; 7 nucleotides match TRBD2. The germline V gene has CDR1 SGDLS and CDR2 YYNGEE. The CDR3 length is 15 residues. The V segment lost 0 bases and the J segment 4 bases; nucleotides outside the gene matches: 4. In nucleotides, the CDR3 is TGTGCCAGCAGCGTAGTAACGGGGGGTTACAATGAGCAGTTCTTC. Encoded protein: CASSVVTGGYNEQFF.

V gene TRBV18 combines with J gene TRBJ2-1; 16 bases are a match to TRBD2. Germline lookup yields CDR1 KGHSH and CDR2 LQKENI. This CDR3 contains 17 residues. Unmatched junction bases numbered 3, after V lost 5 bases and J lost 2 bases. In nucleotides, the CDR3 is TGTGCCAGCTCATCGGGACTAGCGGGAGGGACCTACAATGAGCAGTTCTTC. Translating gives CASSSGLAGGTYNEQFF. Drawing the rest from reference TRBV18 and TRBJ2-1, the complete variable domain is NAGVMQNPRHLVRRRGQEARLRCSPMKGHSHVYWYRQLPEEGLKFMVYLQKENIIDESGMPKERFSAEFPKEGPSILRIQQVVRGDSAAYFCASSSGLAGGTYNEQFFGPGTRLTVL.

V gene TRBV10-3 combines with J gene TRBJ2-7; D is perhaps TRBD1 or TRBD2 (5 bases each). Trimming pared 10 bases from V and 0 bases from J, leaving 10 bases between. The germline CDR1 and CDR2 sequences are ENHRY and SYGVKD. This CDR3 is 12 amino acids long. CDR3 DNA: TGTGCCACGAGGGACCCCTCCTACGAGCAGTACTTC. Protein: CATRDPSYEQYF.